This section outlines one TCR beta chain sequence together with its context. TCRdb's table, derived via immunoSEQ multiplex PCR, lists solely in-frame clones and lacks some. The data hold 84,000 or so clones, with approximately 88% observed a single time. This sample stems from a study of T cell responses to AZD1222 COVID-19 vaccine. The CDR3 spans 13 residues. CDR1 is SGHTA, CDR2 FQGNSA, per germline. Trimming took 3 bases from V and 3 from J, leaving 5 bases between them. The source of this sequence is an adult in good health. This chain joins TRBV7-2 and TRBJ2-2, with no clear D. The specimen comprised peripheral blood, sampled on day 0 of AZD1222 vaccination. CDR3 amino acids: CASSLWDTGELFF. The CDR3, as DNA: TGTGCCAGCAGCTTGTGGGACACCGGGGAGCTGTTTTTT.